This TCR beta chain was captured by sequencing in a study of shared clonotypes between healthy human individuals. Study-level findings and limits: What naive subsets generally showed was a larger estimated richness than memory subsets showed. An effect of sequencing depth on clonotype sharing among donors was expected.

The V and J ends lost 2 bases and 0 bases respectively, with 14 bases between them. The length of the CDR3 is 17 residues. Germline lookup yields CDR1 KGHSH and CDR2 LQKENI. In the case of this clone: Antigen specificity is unknown.

TCRdb keeps only in-frame clones here, not all; method: immunoSEQ multiplex PCR. The repertoire holds fewer than 1.8 million clones, with less than 99% as singletons. This chain joins TRBV18 and TRBJ2-1; D possibly corresponds to TRBD2 (6 bases). The clonotype originates from a man younger than 45 in good health. The sequencing input was naive CD4+ T cells sorted from blood. Subset described: CD45RA+ positively selected. In DNA, the CDR3 is TGTGCCAGCTCACCAGGAGTAGGAGGGAGCTCCTACAATGAGCAGTTCTTC. Translation: CASSPGVGGSSYNEQFF.